One sample yielded the 17 T cell receptor beta chains listed below, sequenced in a study of blood T cell repertoires in COVID-19 (dated by TCRdb to 2019 to 2021). Receptors were amplified or captured by the immunoSEQ multiplex PCR assay. Drawn from immuneACCESS, this table holds only the in-frame rearrangements with V and J called that TCRdb kept. Clones are partly lost; checked studies trace under half to an unresolved V gene and leave the rest unexplained. For this sample there are under 80,000 clones; 79% appear just once. The ten largest account for more than 25% of the sample. The sequencing input was peripheral blood. Receptor source: a human donor in a cohort sampled during active COVID-19.

The chain employs TRBV6-1 and TRBJ1-5; 9 bases match TRBD1. Trimming at V came to 0 bases and at J to 4 bases, leaving 7 bases not matched to a gene. The CDR3 runs to 17 residues. Germline V gene sequence: CDR1 MNHNS, CDR2 SASEGT. The CDR3 loop is CASSEATGGAPNQPQHF. For the CDR3, the DNA is TGTGCCAGCAGTGAAGCAACAGGGGGCGCCCCGAATCAGCCCCAGCATTTT.

This clone was seen once. The chain couples TRBV15 to TRBJ1-6, with TRBD1 identical over 7 bases. The CDR3 loop spans 14 amino acids. Trimming removed 4 bases from V and 10 bases from J; junction bases left unmatched: 7. Germline assignment: CDR1 LNHNV and CDR2 YYDKDF (reference sequence). DNA of the CDR3: TGTGCCACCAGCAAAGACCGACAGGGATCACCCCTCCACTTT. It translates to CATSKDRQGSPLHF.

The V gene is TRBV29-1, the J gene TRBJ2-1; 8 positions agree with TRBD2. CDR1 is SQVTM, CDR2 ANQGSEA, per germline. The CDR3 loop spans 15 amino acids. The trim removed 4 bases at V and 6 bases at J, leaving 11 bases unmatched. CDR3 amino acids: CSVGVPRGAGNEQFF. The DNA for the CDR3 is TGCAGCGTTGGGGTACCGCGGGGGGCGGGCAATGAGCAGTTCTTC.

The gene calls are TRBV4-1 and TRBJ2-7, with unresolved D. The germline V gene has CDR1 MGHRA and CDR2 YSYEKL. The germline V and J ends were trimmed by 1 base and 0 bases, with 4 bases remaining between them. The CDR3 covers 13 residues. CDR3 region: CASSQGHSYEQYF. The CDR3 bases are TGCGCCAGCAGCCAAGGACACTCCTACGAGCAGTACTTC.

The rearrangement links TRBV18 to TRBJ1-2, with D perhaps matching TRBD1 (5 bases). V lost 2 bases and J 5 bases, leaving 18 bases between the germline ends. The germline V gene encodes CDR1 KGHSH and CDR2 LQKENI. This CDR3 has 16 residues. CDR3 sequence reads: CASSPGSKTTVYGYTF. CDR3 DNA sequence: TGTGCCAGCTCACCAGGTAGTAAGACGACAGTTTATGGCTACACCTTC.

The CDR3 DNA is TGTGCCAGCAGCTTGGGGGCCACAGATACGCAGTATTTT. This translates into CASSLGATDTQYF. The chain has TRBV5-6 and TRBJ2-3, with D unclear. The CDR3 is 13 residues long. V lost 0 bases to trimming and J lost 2 bases, with 4 bases between them. Per germline, CDR1 SGHDT and CDR2 YYEEEE. The entire variable domain, with the rest obtained from reference TRBV5-6 and TRBJ2-3, is as follows: DAGVTQSPTHLIKTRGQQVTLRCSPKSGHDTVSWYQQALGQGPQFIFQYYEEEERQRGNFPDRFSGHQFPNYSSELNVNALLLGDSALYLCASSLGATDTQYFGPGTRLTVL.

This chain uses TRBV27 with TRBJ2-7; possibly TRBD1 for D (5 bases). Germline V gene data show CDR1 as MNHEY and CDR2 as SMNVEV (reference sequence). The V gene lost 1 base and the J gene lost 5 bases, with 12 bases spanning the gap. The CDR3 runs to 14 residues. The CDR3 DNA is TGTGCCAGCAGTTTATACCAGGGAAGGAACGAGCAGTACTTC. Translation gives CASSLYQGRNEQYF.

The V call is TRBV28, the J call TRBJ1-2; D not resolved. Between the trimmed V and J ends, which lost 7 bases and 1 base, there was a span of 7 bases. From germline, CDR1 is MDHEN and CDR2 SYDVKM. The CDR3 is 12 amino acids. The CDR3 DNA reads TGTGCCAGCAACGAGGTTAACTATGGCTACACCTTC. It codes for CASNEVNYGYTF.

This clone is medium-sized within its sample. This chain uses TRBV14 with TRBJ2-1; 7 bases fit TRBD1. Germline loops: CDR1 SGHDN, CDR2 FVKESK. The CDR3 runs to 17 residues. The junction had 8 bases not matched to a gene; V was cut back by 1 base and J by 2 bases. The CDR3 DNA reads as TGTGCCAGCAGCCAAGGGGACAGCCTATTCGCCTACAATGAGCAGTTCTTC. It is translated as CASSQGDSLFAYNEQFF.

The chain joins TRBV5-1 to TRBJ2-5; 11 nucleotides align to TRBD2. CDR1 and CDR2 (germline): SGHRS, YFSETQ. The V segment lost 6 bases and the J segment 5 bases; nucleotides outside the gene matches: 12. The CDR3 loop spans 16 amino acids. The CDR3 is CASTSRLAGGGETQYF. Written as DNA, the CDR3 is TGCGCCAGCACCAGCAGGCTAGCGGGAGGAGGGGAGACCCAGTACTTC.

The gene calls are TRBV11-2 and TRBJ2-3, with 7 bases lining up with TRBD2. With 3 bases clipped from V and 6 bases from J, the junction kept 6 bases outside the gene matches. The CDR3 has 14 amino acids. Per germline, CDR1 SGHAT and CDR2 FQNNGV. The CDR3 DNA reads TGTGCCAGCAGCTTTCCTAGCGGTGCCGATACGCAGTATTTT. This sequence encodes CASSFPSGADTQYF.

The genes are TRBV30 and TRBJ1-1; 7 nucleotides agree with TRBD1. The CDR3 sequence is 14 residues long. Germline CDR1 reads GTSNPN; CDR2 reads SVGIG (reference sequence). V shed 2 bases, J shed 6 bases, and the junction held 9 bases outside the gene matches. CDR3 in amino acids: CAWSPAYRGAEAFF. CDR3 nucleotides: TGTGCCTGGAGTCCGGCGTACAGGGGTGCTGAAGCTTTCTTT.

The V and J genes are TRBV28 and TRBJ2-5, with unresolved D. V was shortened by 3 bases and J by 5 bases, with 19 bases between the two germline ends. Germline V gene sequence: CDR1 MDHEN, CDR2 SYDVKM. This CDR3 has 16 residues. The CDR3 sequence is CASSFQPSGGPETQYF. The CDR3 DNA follows: TGTGCCAGCAGTTTTCAGCCATCTGGCGGTCCCGAGACCCAGTACTTC.

The chain recombines TRBV5-8 with TRBJ2-7; possible D gene TRBD2, 6 bases. Germline V gene sequence: CDR1 SGHTS, CDR2 YDEGEE. The CDR3 covers 14 residues. Between the trimmed V and J ends, which lost 4 bases and 5 bases, there was a span of 16 bases. The CDR3 sequence is CASSVQEGPNEQYF. The CDR3 nucleotides read TGTGCCAGCAGCGTCCAGGAGGGGCCCAACGAGCAGTACTTC.

This chain links TRBV5-5 with TRBJ1-5; the D is unclear. The CDR3 has 12 amino acids. The V end lost 4 bases, the J end lost 5 bases, and 7 bases lay between the germline ends. The germline V gene encodes CDR1 SGHKS and CDR2 YYEKEE (reference sequence). The CDR3, as DNA: TGTGCCAGCAGCGGCACAGATCAGCCCCAGCATTTT. It translates to CASSGTDQPQHF.

The count of this clone is one. V gene TRBV4-3 combines with J gene TRBJ2-2, with unresolved D. The CDR3 loop spans 15 amino acids. In germline, CDR1 is LGHNA, CDR2 YSLEER. Trimming left V 3 bases short and J 6 bases short, with 14 bases between. DNA of the CDR3: TGCGCCAGCAGCCATATCCTCGACCAGGCCGGGGAGCTGTTTTTT. Its translation is CASSHILDQAGELFF.

This chain links TRBV28 with TRBJ2-1; 11 nucleotides line up with TRBD2. Losses at the gene ends were 6 bases for V and 11 bases for J; bases not matched to a gene: 6. Germline lookup yields CDR1 MDHEN and CDR2 SYDVKM. This CDR3 has 13 amino acids. The DNA for the CDR3 is TGTGCCAGCAGAACCGGGACTAGCGGCAAGCAGTTCTTC. Protein: CASRTGTSGKQFF.